This TCR beta chain came from a study of blood T cell repertoires in COVID-19. The wider study: The cDNA or gDNA used as material had been derived from T cells, B-cell-depleted T cells, or PBMCs.

The CDR3 runs 15 residues. Germline V gene sequence: CDR1 SGHAT, CDR2 FQNNGV. V was clipped by 3 bases and J by 5 bases; unmatched bases: 5. The repertoire was sequenced with immunoSEQ multiplex PCR; TCRdb's copy has only in-frame clones and lacks some. The repertoire holds 81,000 or so clones, with 85% to 95% as singletons. Sequencing was performed on peripheral blood. The sequence derives from a woman in her sixties with active COVID-19. The gene calls are TRBV11-2 and TRBJ2-1; 9 bases agree with TRBD1. The CDR3 spells CASSFGTGNNNEQFF. DNA for the CDR3: TGTGCCAGCAGCTTCGGGACAGGGAATAACAATGAGCAGTTCTTC.